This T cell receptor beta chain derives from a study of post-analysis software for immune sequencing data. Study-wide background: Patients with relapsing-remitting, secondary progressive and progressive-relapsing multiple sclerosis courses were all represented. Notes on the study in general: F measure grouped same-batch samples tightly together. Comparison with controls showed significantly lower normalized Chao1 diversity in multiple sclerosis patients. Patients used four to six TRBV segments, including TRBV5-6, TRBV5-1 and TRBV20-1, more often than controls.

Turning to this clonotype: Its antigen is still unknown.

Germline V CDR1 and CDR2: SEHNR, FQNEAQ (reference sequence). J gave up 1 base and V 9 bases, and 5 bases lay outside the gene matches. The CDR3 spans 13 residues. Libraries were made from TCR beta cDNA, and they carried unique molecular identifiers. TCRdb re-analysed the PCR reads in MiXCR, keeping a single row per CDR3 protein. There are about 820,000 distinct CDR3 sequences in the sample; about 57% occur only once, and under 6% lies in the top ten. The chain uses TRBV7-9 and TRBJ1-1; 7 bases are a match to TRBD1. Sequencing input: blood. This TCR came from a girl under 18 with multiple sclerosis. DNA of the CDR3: TGTGCCAGTCACAGGGGCGAGAACACTGAAGCTTTCTTT. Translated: CASHRGENTEAFF.